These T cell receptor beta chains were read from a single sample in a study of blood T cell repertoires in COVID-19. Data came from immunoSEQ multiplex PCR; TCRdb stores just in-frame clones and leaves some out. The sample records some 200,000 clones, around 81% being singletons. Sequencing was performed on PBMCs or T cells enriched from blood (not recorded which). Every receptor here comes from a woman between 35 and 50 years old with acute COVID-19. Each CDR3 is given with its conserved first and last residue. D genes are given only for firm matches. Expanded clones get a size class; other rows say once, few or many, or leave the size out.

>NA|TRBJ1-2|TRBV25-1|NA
TGTGCCAGCAGTGCTCTAGGCCCCTATGGCTACACCTTC
CASSALGPYGYTF
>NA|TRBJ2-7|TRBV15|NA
TGTGCCACCAGCAGACTAGGGGGTATTCACGAGCAGTACTTC
CATSRLGGIHEQYF
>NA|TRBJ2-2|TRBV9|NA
TGTGCCAGCAGCCCCCTCGGGGGAGGCGACACCGGGGAGCTGTTTTTT
CASSPLGGGDTGELFF
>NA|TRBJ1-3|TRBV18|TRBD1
TGTGCCAGCTCACCCACGATGGACAGGTCCTCTGGAAACACCATATATTTT
CASSPTMDRSSGNTIYF
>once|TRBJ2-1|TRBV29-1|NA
TGCAGCGTTGTGCGGCTAGGTTACGAGCAGTTCTTC
CSVVRLGYEQFF
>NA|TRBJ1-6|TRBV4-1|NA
TGCGCCAGCAGCCAAGATTGGCAAACTCACAGGGATTCACCCCTCCACTTT
CASSQDWQTHRDSPLHF
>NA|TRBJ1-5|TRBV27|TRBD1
TGTGCCAGCAGGAACAGGGGCTATAGCAATCAGCCCCAGCATTTT
CASRNRGYSNQPQHF
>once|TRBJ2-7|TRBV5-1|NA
TGCGCCAGCAGCTTGGAATTGTCGTCCTATTCCTACGAGCAGTACTTC
CASSLELSSYSYEQYF
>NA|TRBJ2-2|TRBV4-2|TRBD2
TGTGCCAGCAGCCCCCGACTAGCGGGAGGGCCTCGGGAGCTGTTTTTT
CASSPRLAGGPRELFF
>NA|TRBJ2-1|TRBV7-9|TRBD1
TGTGCCAGCAGCACCGGACAGGGGGCCTATTTCCTCTTC
CASSTGQGAYFLF
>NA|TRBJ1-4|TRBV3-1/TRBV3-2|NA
TGTGCCAGCAGCCAAGATCTGAGGGGAGGCGAAAAACTGTTTTTT
CASSQDLRGGEKLFF
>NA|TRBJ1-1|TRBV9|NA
TGTGCCAGCAGCGGCCCAGGACAGCCAGTGGTTGGAGCTTTCTTT
CASSGPGQPVVGAFF
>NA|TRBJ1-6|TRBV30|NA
TGTGCCTGGCGGGCAGGGCGGAGCTCCTATAATTCACCCCTCCACTTT
CAWRAGRSSYNSPLHF
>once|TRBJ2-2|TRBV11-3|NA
TGTGCCAGCAGCGATACAGGGACCGGGGAGCTGTTTTTT
CASSDTGTGELFF
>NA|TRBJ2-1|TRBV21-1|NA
TGTGCCAGCAGCAAAGGGGTCGGAGTCTTC
CASSKGVGVF